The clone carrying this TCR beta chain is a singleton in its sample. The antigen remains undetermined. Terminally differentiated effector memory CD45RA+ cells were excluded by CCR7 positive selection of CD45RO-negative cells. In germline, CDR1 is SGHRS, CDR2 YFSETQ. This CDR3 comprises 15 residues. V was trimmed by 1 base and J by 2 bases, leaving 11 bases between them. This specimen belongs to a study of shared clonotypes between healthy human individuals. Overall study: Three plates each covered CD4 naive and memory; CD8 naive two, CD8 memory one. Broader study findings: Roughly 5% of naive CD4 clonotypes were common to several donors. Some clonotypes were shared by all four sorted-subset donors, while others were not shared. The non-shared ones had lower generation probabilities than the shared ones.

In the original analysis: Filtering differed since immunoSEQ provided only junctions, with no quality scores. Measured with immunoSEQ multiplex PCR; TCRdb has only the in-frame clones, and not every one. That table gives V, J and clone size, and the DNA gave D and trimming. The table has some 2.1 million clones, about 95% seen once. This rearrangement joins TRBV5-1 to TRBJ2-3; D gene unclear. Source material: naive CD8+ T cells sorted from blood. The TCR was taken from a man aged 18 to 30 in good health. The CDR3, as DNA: TGCGCCAGCAGCTTGTCGTCAGTTTTCACAGATACGCAGTATTTT. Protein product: CASSLSSVFTDTQYF. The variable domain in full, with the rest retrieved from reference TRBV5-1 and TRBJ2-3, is KAGVTQTPRYLIKTRGQQVTLSCSPISGHRSVSWYQQTPGQGLQFLFEYFSETQRNKGNFPGRFSGRQFSNSRSEMNVSTLELGDSALYLCASSLSSVFTDTQYFGPGTRLTVL.